This T cell receptor beta chain emerged from a study of control samples from healthy donors and cancer patients. This CDR3 contains 14 residues. Germline V CDR1 and CDR2: MNHEY, SVGAGI. The V end was cut by 8 bases, the J end by 5 bases, with 13 bases between. This table comes from immunoSEQ multiplex PCR, and its TCRdb copy is limited to in-frame clones, with some not included. The sample has about 190,000 clones; about 90% are singletons. This chain links TRBV6-5 with TRBJ1-6; possibly TRBD1 for D (5 bases). This receptor was identified in a man in his thirties or forties in good health. Sequencing was carried out using blood. The CDR3 DNA follows: TGTGCCAGCTCTGGGTGGGGCCATAATTCACCCCTCCACTTT. Its protein is CASSGWGHNSPLHF.